This T cell receptor beta chain was found in a study of T cells in Graves' hyperthyroidism and ophthalmopathy. The CDR3 runs to 13 residues. Germline loops: CDR1 MDHEN, CDR2 SYDVKM. It was RNA transcripts that yielded the amplified TCR beta CDR3 regions. When the TCR CDR3 underwent first-round RT-PCR, the HTBI primer set was used. TCRdb used MiXCR to reprocess the multiplex PCR reads, holding one entry per CDR3 protein. Here the sample spans about 360,000 distinct CDR3 sequences, approximately 12% being singletons. As regards this clonotype: An end of the junction does not agree with germline; a read error may underlie this.

Sequenced sample: blood. The chain joins TRBV28 to TRBJ1-6; TRBD1 might be the D (6 bases). The TCR originated in a man aged 25 to 40 with Graves' hyperthyroidism that later progressed to Graves' ophthalmopathy. Here the CDR3 DNA reads TGTGCCAGCAGGGACAGTTATAATCCACCCCTCCACTTT. Protein product: CASRDSYNPPLHF. The full variable domain, rest sourced from reference TRBV28 and TRBJ1-6, is DVKVTQSSRYLVKRTGEKVFLECVQDMDHENMFWYRQDPGLGLRLIYFSYDVKMKEKGDIPEGYSVSREKKERFSLILESASTNQTSMYLCASRDSYNPPLHFGNGTRLTVT.